This is a list of T cell receptor beta chains from one sample in a study of blood T cell repertoires in COVID-19. Using immunoSEQ multiplex PCR, the repertoire was profiled, and TCRdb retains in-frame clones only, with some absent. The data contain more than 150,000 clones, about 88% of them singletons. Sequences were obtained from peripheral blood. All receptors come from a man in his 70s with active or convalescent COVID-19. The CDR3 runs from the conserved cysteine through the conserved F or W. A D gene is named only where the DNA matches it firmly. Some rows have no size entry. The others give once, few or many, or a class for an expanded clone.

v_call	cdr3_length	d_call	clone_size	j_call	cdr3_nt	cdr3_aa
TRBV4-1	17	-	-	TRBJ2-1	TGCGCCAGCAGCCAAGACGGGAGTCTGAGCTCCTACAATGAGCAGTTCTTC	CASSQDGSLSSYNEQFF
TRBV28	14	TRBD1	-	TRBJ1-2	TGTGCCAGCCAACATTCTGGGACAGGCTATGGCTACACCTTC	CASQHSGTGYGYTF
TRBV4-3	13	-	-	TRBJ2-1	TGCGCCAGCAGCCAAGTACAATCCACGGAGCAGTTCTTC	CASSQVQSTEQFF
TRBV7-2	19	-	-	TRBJ1-5	TGTGCCAGCAGCCTAAGGCAGATGGACAAGGCCGTAAGCAATCAGCCCCAGCATTTT	CASSLRQMDKAVSNQPQHF
TRBV6-5	15	TRBD1	once	TRBJ1-4	TGTGCCAGCAGTTCTACAGGGGGCGCAGGGGAAAAACTGTTTTTT	CASSSTGGAGEKLFF
TRBV7-2	13	-	-	TRBJ2-3	TGTGCCAGCAGCTCGATGACGGGGGATACGCAGTATTTT	CASSSMTGDTQYF
TRBV6-2/TRBV6-3	15	TRBD2	-	TRBJ2-7	TGTGCCAGCAGTCCACGGGGAGGGATTAGCTACGAGCAGTACTTC	CASSPRGGISYEQYF
TRBV3-1/TRBV3-2	17	TRBD2	-	TRBJ2-3	TGTGCCAGCAGCCGAAAAGATTTGACTAGCTCCCCAGATACGCAGTATTTT	CASSRKDLTSSPDTQYF
TRBV6-4	17	-	once	TRBJ2-2	TGTGCCAGCAGTGACCCCGAAGAACGGGAGTATATCGGGGAGCTGTTTTTT	CASSDPEEREYIGELFF
TRBV21-1	12	-	-	TRBJ1-4	TGTGCCAGCAGCCAGCGGGACTGCAGGGAGATTTTT	CASSQRDCREIF
TRBV15	15	-	-	TRBJ2-6	TGTGCCACCAGCAGCTCGGGTCCTGGGGCCAACGTCCTGACTTTC	CATSSSGPGANVLTF